Listed here is a single TCR beta chain. Its matching antigen is unknown. These data are taken from a study of T cell responses to AZD1222 COVID-19 vaccine. The study's findings and limits: Scientists sampled the repertoires only once the peak T cell response had passed.

Germline lookup yields CDR1 MNHEY and CDR2 SVGAGI. J gave up 4 bases and V 6 bases, and 11 bases lay outside the gene matches. The CDR3 is made up of 15 amino acids. The table came from immunoSEQ multiplex PCR; TCRdb's copy has only in-frame clones and leaves some out. The table records about 120,000 clones, more than 75% of them present only once. The receptor was derived from an adult in good health. Sequencing used peripheral blood, obtained on day 0 of AZD1222 vaccination. The chain employs TRBV6-5 and TRBJ2-7; the match to TRBD2 covers 8 bases. Here the CDR3 DNA reads TGTGCCAGCAGCCAGCGGGGGCTTTGGTTATACGAGCAGTACTTC. Its translation: CASSQRGLWLYEQYF.